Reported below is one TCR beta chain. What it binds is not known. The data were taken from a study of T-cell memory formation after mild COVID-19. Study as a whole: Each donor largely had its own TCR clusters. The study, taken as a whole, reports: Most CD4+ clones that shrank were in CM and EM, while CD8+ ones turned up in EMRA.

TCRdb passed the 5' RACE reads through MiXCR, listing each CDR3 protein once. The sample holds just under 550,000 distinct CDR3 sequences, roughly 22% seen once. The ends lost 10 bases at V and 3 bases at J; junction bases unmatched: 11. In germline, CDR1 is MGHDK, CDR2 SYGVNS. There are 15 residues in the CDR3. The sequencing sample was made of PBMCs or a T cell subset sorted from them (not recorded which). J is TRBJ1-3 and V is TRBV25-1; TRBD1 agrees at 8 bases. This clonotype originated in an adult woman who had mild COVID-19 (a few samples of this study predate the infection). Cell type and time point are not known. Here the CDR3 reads CATWGTGPLGNTIYF. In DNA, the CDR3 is TGTGCCACTTGGGGGACAGGTCCTCTTGGAAACACCATATATTTT.